A selection of T cell receptor beta chains follows, all from one sample in a study of blood T cell repertoires in COVID-19. The method was immunoSEQ multiplex PCR; TCRdb's version includes in-frame clones alone and lacks a portion of them. The repertoire holds around 260,000 clones, with roughly 90% as singletons. Sequenced material: peripheral blood. The source is a human donor in a cohort sampled during active COVID-19. Both conserved end residues are part of each CDR3. The order of the fields is V gene, D gene, clone size, J gene, CDR3 DNA, CDR3 protein. D genes are given only for firm matches. Not all rows give a size; the values are once, few, many and, for expanded clones, a class.

>TRBV3-1/TRBV3-2|TRBD2|NA|TRBJ2-2
TGTGCCAGCAGCGAATCGGGTCCTAGCGGGGCCTGCGGGGAGCTGTTTTTT
CASSESGPSGACGELFF
>TRBV5-6|NA|NA|TRBJ2-1
TGTGCCAGCAGCTTGGAACAGACCCCCTACAATGAGCAGTTCTTC
CASSLEQTPYNEQFF
>TRBV13|NA|NA|TRBJ2-7
TGTGCCAGCAGTGAAGGGAGGACCTACGAGCAGTACTTC
CASSEGRTYEQYF
>TRBV5-4|NA|few|TRBJ2-7
TGTGCCAGCAGCCCCCCTGGGGGGACCTACGAGCAGTACTTC
CASSPPGGTYEQYF
>TRBV11-2|TRBD2|NA|TRBJ2-7
TGTGCCAGCAGCCCCCCAAGCGGGAGGTCCCCCTACGAGCAGTACTTC
CASSPPSGRSPYEQYF
>TRBV6-4|TRBD2|NA|TRBJ2-5
TGTGCCAGCAGTCAGGGGACTAGCGGCGGCCAAGAGACCCAGTACTTC
CASSQGTSGGQETQYF
>TRBV6-6|TRBD2|NA|TRBJ2-1
TGTGCCAGCAGTCCGCCGGGACTAGCGTCCAATGAGCAGTTCTTC
CASSPPGLASNEQFF
>TRBV19|TRBD1|NA|TRBJ1-2
TGTGCCAGTAGTTTCCCGGACAGGGTGGGAGGCTACACCTTC
CASSFPDRVGGYTF
>TRBV7-2|TRBD2|NA|TRBJ2-7
TGTGCCAGCAGCTTAGTGGGAGGGGACGAGCAGTACTTC
CASSLVGGDEQYF
>TRBV10-1|TRBD2|NA|TRBJ2-7
TGCGCCAGCAGAACCCACCCCCGGGGGGGAAAGGCCTACGAGCAGTACTTC
CASRTHPRGGKAYEQYF
>TRBV12-3/TRBV12-4|TRBD1|NA|TRBJ1-4
TGTGCCAGCAGCGGGACAGTGAATGAAAAACTGTTTTTT
CASSGTVNEKLFF
>TRBV19|TRBD1|NA|TRBJ1-2
TGTGCCAGTAGTGACCCTGGAGGGGGCATCTATGGCTACACCTTC
CASSDPGGGIYGYTF
>TRBV11-1|NA|NA|TRBJ2-5
TGTGCCAGCAGCGCGAACCAAGAGACCCAGTACTTC
CASSANQETQYF
>TRBV7-3|TRBD1|NA|TRBJ1-1
TGTGCCAGCAGCTCGACAGGGGGGTGGAACACTGAAGCTTTCTTT
CASSSTGGWNTEAFF
>TRBV6-5|NA|NA|TRBJ1-1
TGTGCCAGCAGTTCCCCTGGGGCCATGAACACTGAAGCTTTCTTT
CASSSPGAMNTEAFF
>TRBV27|TRBD1|NA|TRBJ1-3
TGTGCCAGCAGTTTATCAGGGACAGTGTTCCGGATCTCTGGAAACACCATATATTTT
CASSLSGTVFRISGNTIYF
>TRBV9|TRBD2|NA|TRBJ2-1
TGTGCCAGCAGCGACGGACGGGAGGCGTCCTACAATGAGCAGTTCTTC
CASSDGREASYNEQFF
>TRBV11-3|NA|NA|TRBJ1-5
TGTGCCAGCAGCTTTTGGGGGGTCTGGCAGCCCCAGCATTTT
CASSFWGVWQPQHF
>TRBV7-2|NA|NA|TRBJ2-3
TGTGCCAGCAGCCCGACAGGGAGGACAGATACGCAGTATTTT
CASSPTGRTDTQYF
>TRBV7-9|NA|NA|TRBJ2-7
TGTGCCAGCAGCCCGAGCGGGTACGAGCAGTACTTC
CASSPSGYEQYF
>TRBV7-2|NA|NA|TRBJ1-1
TGTGCCAGCAGCTTAAACGGAGGGATGAACACTGAAGCTTTCTTT
CASSLNGGMNTEAFF
>TRBV14|TRBD2|once|TRBJ2-7
TGTGCCAGCAGCCAAGATCGATTTGCGGGGGTATCCTACGAGCAGTACTTC
CASSQDRFAGVSYEQYF
>TRBV7-2|TRBD1|once|TRBJ2-7
TGTGCCAGCAGCTTAGAGGGGGCGATCTACGAGCAGTACTTC
CASSLEGAIYEQYF
>TRBV18|TRBD2|many|TRBJ2-6
TGTGCCAGCTCACCACCCCTAGCGGGGGGGCTTGGGGCCAACGTCCTGACTTTC
CASSPPLAGGLGANVLTF
>TRBV18|NA|NA|TRBJ1-1
TGTGCCAGCTCACCAGTTACAGGAGCCCCCACTGAAGCTTTCTTT
CASSPVTGAPTEAFF
>TRBV28|TRBD1|few|TRBJ1-5
TGTGCCAGCACCCCGACAGGGAATCGCGGTCAGCCCCAGCATTTT
CASTPTGNRGQPQHF
>TRBV7-3|NA|few|TRBJ2-1
TGTGCCAGCAGCTTAGAACCAGCCGGGTACAATGAGCAGTTCTTC
CASSLEPAGYNEQFF